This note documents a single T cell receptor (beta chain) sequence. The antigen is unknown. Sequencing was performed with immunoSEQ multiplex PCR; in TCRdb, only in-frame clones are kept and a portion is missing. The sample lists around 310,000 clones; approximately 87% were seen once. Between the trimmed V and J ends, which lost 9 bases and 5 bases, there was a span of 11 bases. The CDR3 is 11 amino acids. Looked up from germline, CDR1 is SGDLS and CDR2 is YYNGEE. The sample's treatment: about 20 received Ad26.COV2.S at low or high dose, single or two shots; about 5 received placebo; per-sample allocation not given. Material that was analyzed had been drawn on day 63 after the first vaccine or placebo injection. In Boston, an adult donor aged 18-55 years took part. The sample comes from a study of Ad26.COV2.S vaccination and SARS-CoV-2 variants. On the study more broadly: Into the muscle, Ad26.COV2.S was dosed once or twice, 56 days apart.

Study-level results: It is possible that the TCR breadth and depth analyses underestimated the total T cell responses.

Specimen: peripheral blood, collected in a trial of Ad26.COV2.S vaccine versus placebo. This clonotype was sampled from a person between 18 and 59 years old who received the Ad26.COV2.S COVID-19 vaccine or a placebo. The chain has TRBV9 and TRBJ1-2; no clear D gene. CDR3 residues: CATEGLYGYTF. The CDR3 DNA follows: TGTGCCACCGAGGGCCTTTATGGCTACACCTTC.